These 4 T cell receptor beta chains came from one sample sequenced in a study of technical replicates of blood from several donors. Assay: immunoSEQ multiplex PCR; the TCRdb copy retains only in-frame clones and omits some. The sample includes about 15,000 clones, 82% seen only once; the top ten take around 9.1%. The sequencing sample was made of PBMCs. The receptors were sampled from a human donor in good health. Some clones in this sample may be carry-over from other donors' samples.

The rearrangement links TRBV27 to TRBJ2-6, with D unclear. Between the trimmed V and J ends, which lost 11 bases and 0 bases, there was a span of 8 bases. Germline CDR1 and CDR2: MNHEY and SMNVEV (reference sequence). CDR3 length equals 13 residues. The CDR3 nucleotides read TGTGCCGCAAAGCCCTCTGGGGCCAACGTCCTGACTTTC. Protein product: CAAKPSGANVLTF.

The genes are TRBV6-1 and TRBJ2-7, with a possible D match to TRBD2 (6 bases). The length of the CDR3 is 13 residues. The germline V gene has CDR1 MNHNS and CDR2 SASEGT. V was shortened by 6 bases and J by 7 bases, with 16 bases between the two germline ends. CDR3 protein: CASSLGGPSEQYF. The CDR3 DNA sequence: TGTGCCAGCAGCCTCGGAGGGCCCAGTGAGCAGTACTTC.

The chain has TRBV11-1 and TRBJ1-1; weak D call: TRBD1 (6 bases). V was shortened by 5 bases and J by 6 bases, with 16 bases between the two germline ends. CDR3 length: 14 amino acids. The germline V gene encodes CDR1 SGHAT and CDR2 FQDESV (reference sequence). The CDR3: CASSPPPGAPEAFF. DNA for the CDR3: TGTGCCAGCAGCCCCCCTCCAGGGGCCCCTGAAGCTTTCTTT.

The genes are TRBV18 and TRBJ2-7, with TRBD2 matching over 11 bases. This CDR3 has 14 amino acids. V trimming: 2 bases; J trimming: 6 bases; junction bases outside the gene matches: 3. Germline CDR1 reads KGHSH; CDR2 reads LQKENI. CDR3 amino acids: CASSPGLAGGEQYF. The CDR3 region has the DNA TGTGCCAGCTCACCAGGGCTAGCGGGAGGCGAGCAGTACTTC. The full variable domain, in which reference TRBV18 and TRBJ2-7 provide the parts outside the CDR3, is NAGVMQNPRHLVRRRGQEARLRCSPMKGHSHVYWYRQLPEEGLKFMVYLQKENIIDESGMPKERFSAEFPKEGPSILRIQQVVRGDSAAYFCASSPGLAGGEQYFGPGTRLTVT.